Listed here are 2 T cell receptor beta chains from one sample, sequenced in a study of blood T cell repertoires in COVID-19. Repertoires were generated with immunoSEQ multiplex PCR, while TCRdb's copy carries only in-frame clones and drops some. This table has 50,000 or so clones, around 84% appearing once. Sample: peripheral blood. These receptor sequences come from a man aged 50 or older with acute or convalescent COVID-19.

This clone was observed a single time. This chain links TRBV25-1 with TRBJ1-4; perhaps TRBD1 as D (5 bases). Deletions cut 2 bases from V and 4 bases from J, with 11 bases between. This CDR3 comprises 15 residues. Germline-derived CDR1 and CDR2 are MGHDK and SYGVNS. The CDR3 coding sequence is TGTGCCAGCAGTGAAAACAGAGACAGTAATGAAAAACTGTTTTTT. Translated: CASSENRDSNEKLFF.

CDR3: CASSLVWLAGSETQYF. The CDR3 DNA sequence: TGTGCCAGCAGCTTAGTATGGCTAGCGGGATCGGAGACCCAGTACTTC. The V gene is TRBV11-2, the J gene TRBJ2-5, with TRBD2 matching over 9 bases. The CDR3 has 16 amino acids. The V gene's germline CDR1 is SGHAT and CDR2 FQNNGV. V was clipped by 1 base and J by 5 bases; unmatched bases: 8.